One and the same sample provided the 18 T cell receptor beta chains below, sequenced in a study of blood T cells in healthy people across ages. A second 7 to 11 cycle PCR used barcoded and J-beta primers. TCRdb redid the calling of the 5' RACE reads with MiXCR, one entry per CDR3 protein. Among fewer than 900,000 distinct CDR3 sequences listed, approximately 49% were seen once. What was sequenced was blood. These receptors were taken from a woman aged 55-70 years in good health.

The genes are TRBV6-2 or TRBV6-3 and TRBJ1-2; D not resolved. The V end was cut by 4 bases, the J end by 3 bases, with 9 bases between. This CDR3 spans 13 amino acids. Germline V gene lookup returns CDR1 MNHEY and CDR2 SVGEGT. DNA of the CDR3: TGTGCCAGCAGTTTGGAGCCGGACTATGGCTACACCTTC. This codes for CASSLEPDYGYTF.

This clonotype was counted only a few times. The chain employs TRBV12-3 or TRBV12-4 and TRBJ2-7, with 9 nucleotides matching TRBD1. V dropped 2 bases and J dropped 0; count of bases not matched to a gene: 11. The length of the CDR3 is 18 residues. The CDR3 loop reads CASSLRNRGQGSSYEQYF. In nucleotides, the CDR3 is TGTGCCAGCAGTTTAAGAAACCGAGGACAGGGGTCCTCCTACGAGCAGTACTTC.

The rearrangement uses TRBV3-1 and TRBJ2-5, with 8 bases matching TRBD2. V shed 7 bases and J 5 bases; nucleotides not matched to a gene: 15. CDR1 is LGHDT and CDR2 is YNNKEL in the germline V gene (reference sequence). The CDR3 spans 16 residues. The CDR3 protein is CASTQEGLVDRETQYF. The CDR3 DNA reads TGTGCCAGCACCCAGGAGGGACTAGTCGATCGGGAGACCCAGTACTTC.

This chain connects TRBV28 to TRBJ2-5; a possible D gene is TRBD2 (5 bases). Trimming took 4 bases from V and 11 from J, leaving 26 bases between them. This CDR3 region has 16 residues. Germline-derived CDR1 and CDR2 are MDHEN and SYDVKM. CDR3 residues: CASSSRLGYWSGGQYF. The CDR3 DNA reads TGTGCCAGCAGTTCCCGTTTGGGGTATTGGTCGGGCGGGCAGTACTTC. Complete variable domain (other parts from reference TRBV28 and TRBJ2-5): DVKVTQSSRYLVKRTGEKVFLECVQDMDHENMFWYRQDPGLGLRLIYFSYDVKMKEKGDIPEGYSVSREKKERFSLILESASTNQTSMYLCASSSRLGYWSGGQYFGPGTRLLVL.

About this clonotype itself: Its ends do not fully match the called genes, so a read error is possible. V usage is TRBV24-1 and J usage is TRBJ2-1; D is uncertain. The germline V gene has CDR1 KGHDR and CDR2 SFDVKD. The CDR3 spans 13 residues. CDR3 in DNA: TGTGCCACTAGTGATGCGGACGGGCGGGAGCAGTTCTTC. The encoded protein is CATSDADGREQFF.

V usage is TRBV20-1 and J usage is TRBJ2-3; TRBD2 matches at 7 bases. Germline CDR1 and CDR2: DFQATT and SNEGSKA (reference sequence). V trimming: 5 bases; J trimming: 0 bases; junction bases outside the gene matches: 2. CDR3 length equals 13 residues. In DNA, the CDR3 is TGCAGTGCTCTGGGGGGGAGCACAGATACGCAGTATTTT. This codes for CSALGGSTDTQYF.

This clonotype has a handful of counts. The V call is TRBV4-2, the J call TRBJ2-4; 11 bases are a match to TRBD2. Germline V gene lookup returns CDR1 LGHNA and CDR2 YNFKEQ. This CDR3 has 18 amino acids. The junction had 13 bases not matched to a gene; V was cut back by 2 bases and J by 7 bases. This CDR3 reads CASSQLTSGRSGRNIQYF. The CDR3 DNA is TGTGCCAGCAGCCAACTCACTAGCGGGAGATCCGGAAGGAACATTCAGTACTTC.

This clonotype was seen only a few times. The rearrangement links TRBV20-1 to TRBJ1-2; 7 bases agree with TRBD1. V dropped 6 bases and J dropped 6; count of bases not matched to a gene: 4. CDR3 size: 11 residues. Germline values: CDR1 DFQATT, CDR2 SNEGSKA (reference sequence). The chain's CDR3 is CSAHTGDGYTF. CDR3 nucleotide sequence: TGCAGTGCCCACACAGGGGATGGCTACACCTTC.

This clonotype turned up a few times. This chain connects TRBV20-1 to TRBJ2-3; D remains unclear. Per the germline V gene, CDR1 is DFQATT and CDR2 is SNEGSKA (reference sequence). Deletions cut 1 base from V and 0 bases from J, with 8 bases between. CDR3 length: 14 amino acids. CDR3 nucleotide sequence: TGCAGTGCTAGAGGAGGTTCTAGCACAGATACGCAGTATTTT. Its translation: CSARGGSSTDTQYF.

The rearrangement links TRBV9 to TRBJ2-2; no clear D. The CDR3 spans 16 residues. Germline CDR1 is SGDLS and CDR2 is YYNGEE. V lost 0 bases to trimming and J lost 1 base, with 10 bases between them. This CDR3 reads CASSVATGRNTGELFF. As DNA, the CDR3 is TGTGCCAGCAGCGTAGCTACTGGCAGGAACACCGGGGAGCTGTTTTTT.

The chain employs TRBV20-1 and TRBJ1-1; 9 bases align to TRBD1. The CDR3 covers 13 residues. Germline V gives CDR1 DFQATT, CDR2 SNEGSKA (reference sequence). J gave up 4 bases and V 5 bases, and 5 bases lay outside the gene matches. In DNA form, the CDR3 reads TGCAGTGCTCCAGACAGGGGGTTCACTGAAGCTTTCTTT. Residues: CSAPDRGFTEAFF.

There are a few counts of this clonotype. The CDR3 protein is CASSVLRPDSNYGYTF. The CDR3 nucleotides are TGTGCCAGCAGCGTTTTAAGGCCCGATTCTAACTATGGCTACACCTTC. The chain links TRBV9 to TRBJ1-2; D gene unclear. The CDR3 runs 16 residues. V was trimmed by 2 bases and J by 0 bases, leaving 14 bases between them. Germline CDR1 is SGDLS and CDR2 is YYNGEE.

This chain links TRBV4-2 with TRBJ2-4; unclear D gene. V lost 0 bases and J 6 bases, leaving 12 bases between the germline ends. Germline CDR1 and CDR2: LGHNA and YNFKEQ. This CDR3 has 15 amino acids. CDR3 DNA sequence: TGTGCCAGCAGCCAAGATTCGGCAGCGCCAAACATTCAGTACTTC. Amino acids: CASSQDSAAPNIQYF.

The V gene is TRBV5-1, the J gene TRBJ1-1; D remains unclear. Trimming took off 4 bases at V and 6 bases at J, with 13 bases between the two ends. Germline-derived CDR1 and CDR2 are SGHRS and YFSETQ. CDR3 length: 13 residues. CDR3 loop: CASSAAGVPEAFF. CDR3 DNA sequence: TGCGCCAGCAGCGCCGCTGGGGTACCTGAAGCTTTCTTT.

The sample holds a few counts of this clonotype. This chain links TRBV27 with TRBJ2-1; TRBD1 matches at 9 bases. CDR1 MNHEY and CDR2 SMNVEV come from the germline V gene (reference sequence). V gave up 2 bases and J gave up 1 base; unmatched junction bases: 6. This CDR3 spans 17 amino acids. The CDR3 coding sequence is TGTGCCAGCAGTTTAGGACAGGGGTACGGTTCCTACAATGAGCAGTTCTTC. It codes for CASSLGQGYGSYNEQFF.

This clonotype was seen a handful of times. The V and J genes are TRBV20-1 and TRBJ2-2, with TRBD2 matching 11 bases. Looked up from germline, CDR1 is DFQATT and CDR2 is SNEGSKA (reference sequence). The J segment lost 6 bases and the V segment lost 6 bases, leaving 9 bases of the junction unmatched. CDR3 length: 15 amino acids. The CDR3 bases are TGCAGTGCGACCAGTAGCGGGAGGGCGCCCGGGGAGCTGTTTTTT. Residues: CSATSSGRAPGELFF.

This clonotype was counted a few times. The V call is TRBV15, the J call TRBJ2-3; 11 bases fit TRBD2. Germline values: CDR1 LNHNV, CDR2 YYDKDF (reference sequence). This CDR3 has 17 amino acids. V gave up 0 bases and J gave up 4 bases; unmatched junction bases: 6. The CDR3 here is CATSRDLLAGGPDTQYF. In nucleotides, the CDR3 is TGTGCCACCAGCAGAGATCTCCTAGCGGGAGGTCCAGATACGCAGTATTTT.

The rearrangement links TRBV25-1 to TRBJ2-1; D unresolved. Germline V gene lookup returns CDR1 MGHDK and CDR2 SYGVNS. Trimming pared 4 bases from V and 10 bases from J, leaving 11 bases between. CDR3 size: 12 residues. CDR3 in DNA: TGTGCCAGCAGTGTAAGGGAAGGCGAGCAGTTCTTC. As protein: CASSVREGEQFF.